This TCR beta chain was documented in a study of blood T cells in healthy people across ages. Study-wide results and limits: Shifts in expanded clonotypes may have been confounded by donor CMV status, which was unknown.

A note on this clonotype: Its antigen is still unknown.

Combining a sample-barcoded 5' primer with a J-beta primer mix, a second PCR ran for 7 to 11 cycles. From the 5' RACE reads, TCRdb called clonotypes with MiXCR, one entry per CDR3 protein. The table includes 1.5 million or so distinct CDR3 sequences, less than 45% detected once. The TCR comes from a woman aged 18-30 years in good health. Material for sequencing was blood.

DNA of the CDR3: TGTGCCAGCAGTGGACTGAGCTCCTATAATTCACCCCTCCACTTT. Translation gives CASSGLSSYNSPLHF. V is TRBV2 and J is TRBJ1-6; D remains ambiguous. Germline V CDR1 and CDR2: SNHLY, FYNNEI. The length of the CDR3 is 15 residues. The germline V and J ends were trimmed by 4 bases and 0 bases, with 7 bases remaining between them.